The rows below give T cell receptor beta chains drawn from one sample of a study of T cells in Graves' hyperthyroidism and ophthalmopathy. Each CDR3 protein gets one entry after TCRdb re-called the multiplex PCR reads with MiXCR. The data show about 52,000 distinct CDR3 sequences, around half seen once. Material for sequencing was blood. All receptors come from a woman aged 45-59 years with Graves' ophthalmopathy. CDR3s include the opening cysteine and the closing phenylalanine or tryptophan. Fields, in order: J gene, clone size, D gene, V gene, CDR3 DNA, CDR3 protein. D genes are given only for firm matches. The size of a clone is reported for some rows only, either as once, few or many, or as a class for expanded clones.

TRBJ2-7 | - | - | TRBV19 | TGTGCCAGTAGTGGGACCAGCGTCGGCGACTACGAGCAGTACTTC | CASSGTSVGDYEQYF
TRBJ1-2 | medium-sized | - | TRBV29-1 | TGCAGCGTTGCCCCAATAGGGTATGGCTACACCTTC | CSVAPIGYGYTF
TRBJ2-1 | - | - | TRBV7-9 | TGTGCCAGCAGCTTAGGACGAGACACAGATACGCAGTTCTTC | CASSLGRDTDTQFF
TRBJ1-5 | once | - | TRBV20-1 | TGCAGCGCTAGATCCACGACAAATCAGCCCCAGCATTTT | CSARSTTNQPQHF
TRBJ1-4 | many | TRBD1 | TRBV20-1 | TGCAGTGCTAAACAGGGGTCGAGTGAAAAACTGTTTTTT | CSAKQGSSEKLFF
TRBJ1-2 | medium-sized | TRBD1 | TRBV29-1 | TGCAGCGTTGGGGGACAGGGCAACTATGGCTACACCTTC | CSVGGQGNYGYTF
TRBJ2-7 | few | - | TRBV4-2 | TGTGCCAGCAGCCAAGATGTCGGAAGCGCCTACGAGCAGTACTTC | CASSQDVGSAYEQYF
TRBJ1-5 | - | - | TRBV10-1 | TGCGCCAGCAGTGAGGGAAGGACTCAGCCCCAGCATTTT | CASSEGRTQPQHF
TRBJ2-1 | - | - | TRBV11-3 | TGTGCCAGCAGCTTATCCGGGACATACAATGAGCAGTTCTTC | CASSLSGTYNEQFF
TRBJ1-2 | - | - | TRBV5-1 | TGCGCCAGCAGCTTGGAAGAGGGGACTTATGGCTACACCTTC | CASSLEEGTYGYTF
TRBJ1-2 | - | - | TRBV10-1 | TGCGCCAGCAGTGAATCGCCAGACAATGCTTACTATGGCTACACCTTC | CASSESPDNAYYGYTF
TRBJ2-4 | many | - | TRBV7-2 | TGTGCCAGCAGCTTAGCCAAAAACATTCAGTACTTC | CASSLAKNIQYF
TRBJ2-3 | - | - | TRBV24-1 | TGTGCTATAAGGACTAGCACAGATACGCAGTATTTT | CAIRTSTDTQYF
TRBJ1-6 | many | TRBD1 | TRBV19 | TGTGCCAGTAGTATGGCGGGACAGGGGTATTCACCCCTCCACTTT | CASSMAGQGYSPLHF
TRBJ2-3 | many | TRBD2 | TRBV2 | TGTGCCAGCAGTCCTCTGGCGGGGGGCACAGATACGCAGTATTTT | CASSPLAGGTDTQYF
TRBJ1-5 | - | TRBD1 | TRBV9 | TGTGCCAGCAGCGAAGGGACAGCCAATCAGCCCCAGCCTAATTTT | CASSEGTANQPQPNF
TRBJ2-3 | - | - | TRBV7-9 | TGTGCCACCCCGCACGGGGAGGATGGGGTGACAGATACGCAGTATTTT | CATPHGEDGVTDTQYF
TRBJ2-5 | many | - | TRBV12-3/TRBV12-4 | TGTGCCAGCACCAATCTAGGACAGCAAGAGACCCAGTACTTC | CASTNLGQQETQYF
TRBJ2-2 | - | - | TRBV7-8 | TGTGCCAGCAGCTTTTATAGAGGGTCCGGGGAGCTGTTTTTT | CASSFYRGSGELFF
TRBJ2-1 | few | TRBD2 | TRBV6-9 | TGTGCCAGCAGCCACCTTAGCGGGGGGGCGTACAATGAGCAGTTCTTC | CASSHLSGGAYNEQFF
TRBJ1-2 | many | TRBD1 | TRBV20-1 | TGCAGTGCTAGAGATCTCAGGGGGATCTATGGCTACACCTTC | CSARDLRGIYGYTF
TRBJ2-7 | - | TRBD1 | TRBV20-1 | TGCAGTGAAGAGGGACAGGGATTATACGAGCAGTACTTC | CSEEGQGLYEQYF
TRBJ2-1 | - | TRBD2 | TRBV10-1 | TGCGCCGAAACCTGGACTAGCGGGAGCTACAATGAGCAGTTCTTC | CAETWTSGSYNEQFF
TRBJ2-3 | many | TRBD2 | TRBV2 | TGTGCCAGCAGTGAAGAGTTTAGCGGGGGGGCGATAGATACGCAGTATTTT | CASSEEFSGGAIDTQYF
TRBJ2-1 | many | - | TRBV14 | TGTGCCAGCAGCCTGCTAACAGGGAGGAATGAGCAGTTCTTC | CASSLLTGRNEQFF
TRBJ2-6 | - | TRBD2 | TRBV6-4 | TGTGCCAGCGGACCAGGGACTAGCGGGGGCAACGTCCTGACTTTC | CASGPGTSGGNVLTF
TRBJ2-7 | medium-sized | - | TRBV2 | TGTGCCAGCAGTGAAGGCCGGTACGAGCAGTACTTC | CASSEGRYEQYF